Listed below are T cell receptor beta chains from one sample, sequenced in a study of cytomegalovirus exposure and HLA in healthy donors. Assay: immunoSEQ multiplex PCR; the TCRdb copy retains only in-frame clones and omits some. The profile covers roughly 160,000 clones, with roughly 70% appearing a single time and over 1.2% taken by the ten largest. The sample consisted of PBMCs. The receptor source for this set is a girl aged 10 to 17 in good health and CMV-seronegative. CDR3s include the opening cysteine and the closing phenylalanine or tryptophan. Fields, in order: J gene, D gene, clone size, V gene, CDR3 protein, CDR3 DNA. A D gene is named only where the DNA matches it firmly. Clone size is given for some rows only: seen once, a few or many times, or a class if the clone is expanded.

J: TRBJ1-3
D: TRBD1
size: -
V: TRBV15
CDR3: CATSRDLGGTGNTIYF
DNA: TGTGCCACCAGCAGAGATCTAGGGGGCACTGGAAACACCATATATTTT

J: TRBJ2-7
D: TRBD1
size: -
V: TRBV13
CDR3: CASSARQGKYEQYF
DNA: TGTGCCAGCAGCGCCAGACAGGGGAAGTACGAGCAGTACTTC

J: TRBJ1-1
D: TRBD1
size: -
V: TRBV7-3
CDR3: CASSTGTGEAFF
DNA: TGTGCCAGCAGCACCGGGACAGGTGAAGCTTTCTTT

J: TRBJ1-3
D: -
size: few
V: TRBV18
CDR3: CASSPQGPLSSGNTIYF
DNA: TGTGCCAGCTCACCACAGGGGCCCCTGAGCTCTGGAAACACCATATATTTT

J: TRBJ1-3
D: -
size: -
V: TRBV14
CDR3: CASSQGTAILGNTIYF
DNA: TGTGCCAGCAGCCAAGGGACAGCGATTTTGGGAAACACCATATATTTT

J: TRBJ2-5
D: TRBD2
size: -
V: TRBV11-3
CDR3: CASTPQRGEPQETQYF
DNA: TGTGCCAGCACCCCGCAGCGGGGGGAACCCCAAGAGACCCAGTACTTC

J: TRBJ1-6
D: -
size: -
V: TRBV6-6
CDR3: CASRAADSPLHF
DNA: TGTGCCAGCAGGGCGGCAGATTCACCCCTCCACTTT

J: TRBJ1-1
D: -
size: -
V: TRBV6-9
CDR3: CASSYPPPRVRNTEAFF
DNA: TGTGCCAGCAGTTACCCCCCTCCCAGGGTCAGGAACACTGAAGCTTTCTTT

J: TRBJ2-2
D: TRBD1
size: -
V: TRBV5-4
CDR3: CASSSGTGYTGELFF
DNA: TGTGCCAGCAGCTCCGGGACAGGGTACACCGGGGAGCTGTTTTTT

J: TRBJ1-5
D: TRBD1
size: few
V: TRBV7-8
CDR3: CASSRDSGNQPQHF
DNA: TGTGCCAGCAGCCGGGACAGCGGCAATCAGCCCCAGCATTTT

J: TRBJ2-2
D: -
size: -
V: TRBV5-4
CDR3: CASSSGTTGELFF
DNA: TGTGCCAGCAGCTCCGGGACAACCGGGGAGCTGTTTTTT

J: TRBJ2-1
D: TRBD2
size: -
V: TRBV5-1
CDR3: CASSDPGGAADEQFF
DNA: TGCGCCAGCAGCGACCCGGGGGGGGCGGCGGATGAGCAGTTCTTC

J: TRBJ1-3
D: TRBD1
size: -
V: TRBV12-5
CDR3: CASGLASGTGAFSSGNTIYF
DNA: TGTGCTAGTGGTTTGGCCTCCGGGACAGGGGCCTTCAGCTCTGGAAACACCATATATTTT

J: TRBJ2-3
D: TRBD1
size: -
V: TRBV15
CDR3: CATSVRTGATDTQYF
DNA: TGTGCCACCAGCGTCCGGACAGGGGCCACAGATACGCAGTATTTT

J: TRBJ2-7
D: -
size: -
V: TRBV18
CDR3: CASSEGQAYEQYF
DNA: TGTGCCAGCTCCGAGGGCCAAGCCTACGAGCAGTACTTC

J: TRBJ1-4
D: -
size: -
V: TRBV7-2
CDR3: CASTPVPGEKLFF
DNA: TGTGCCAGCACCCCCGTTCCCGGGGAAAAACTGTTTTTT

J: TRBJ2-2
D: -
size: -
V: TRBV7-9
CDR3: CASSLVDMAGELFF
DNA: TGTGCCAGCAGCTTAGTTGACATGGCCGGGGAGCTGTTTTTT

J: TRBJ1-4
D: -
size: few
V: TRBV4-2
CDR3: CASSPREGVDEKLFF
DNA: TGTGCCAGCAGCCCAAGGGAGGGCGTCGATGAAAAACTGTTTTTT

J: TRBJ2-7
D: TRBD1
size: -
V: TRBV5-1
CDR3: CASSLEWTGVFNEQYF
DNA: TGCGCCAGCAGCTTGGAGTGGACAGGGGTTTTCAACGAGCAGTACTTC

J: TRBJ2-5
D: TRBD2
size: -
V: TRBV11-2
CDR3: CASSLSLAGVGETQYF
DNA: TGTGCCAGCAGCTTATCCTTAGCGGGGGTAGGAGAGACCCAGTACTTC

J: TRBJ2-5
D: TRBD2
size: -
V: TRBV6-4
CDR3: CASSPGTSGEETQYF
DNA: TGTGCCAGCAGCCCCGGGACTAGCGGAGAAGAGACCCAGTACTTC

J: TRBJ2-3
D: TRBD2
size: -
V: TRBV9
CDR3: CASSVGDSGGPQYF
DNA: TGTGCCAGCAGCGTAGGCGATAGCGGGGGACCGCAGTATTTT

J: TRBJ2-7
D: TRBD1
size: -
V: TRBV5-1
CDR3: CASSSAGGNYEQYF
DNA: TGCGCCAGCAGCTCGGCAGGGGGAAACTACGAGCAGTACTTC

J: TRBJ2-7
D: TRBD1
size: -
V: TRBV25-1
CDR3: CASSDHDRGNTFYEQYF
DNA: TGTGCCAGCAGTGATCACGACAGGGGCAATACTTTCTACGAGCAGTACTTC

J: TRBJ2-3
D: -
size: -
V: TRBV6-1
CDR3: CASSEVDRSTDTQYF
DNA: TGTGCCAGCAGTGAGGTTGACAGAAGCACAGATACGCAGTATTTT

J: TRBJ2-1
D: -
size: few
V: TRBV5-1
CDR3: CASSPSDYNEQFF
DNA: TGCGCCAGCAGCCCGTCAGACTACAATGAGCAGTTCTTC

J: TRBJ2-5
D: TRBD1
size: -
V: TRBV29-1
CDR3: CSVLQGAGQETQYF
DNA: TGCAGCGTACTACAGGGGGCGGGACAAGAGACCCAGTACTTC

J: TRBJ1-4
D: -
size: -
V: TRBV9
CDR3: CASSVLAGQAGEKLFF
DNA: TGTGCCAGCAGCGTACTAGCTGGCCAGGCCGGGGAAAAACTGTTTTTT

J: TRBJ2-7
D: -
size: -
V: TRBV10-1
CDR3: CASSDTQGPLEQYF
DNA: TGCGCCAGCAGTGATACGCAGGGGCCCCTGGAGCAGTACTTC